This is a list of T cell receptor beta chains from one sample in a study of cytomegalovirus exposure and HLA in healthy donors. Profiling relied on immunoSEQ multiplex PCR, and the TCRdb table lists in-frame clones only, not all of them. The table lists 120,000 or so clones, 75% to 85% of them singletons, with roughly 9% in the top ten. Specimen: PBMCs. These receptors all come from a woman between 45 and 60 years old in good health and CMV-seropositive. Each CDR3 is given with its conserved first and last residue. The D gene is left open where the match is weak. Clone size is given for some rows only: seen once, a few or many times, or a class if the clone is expanded.

size	J	V	D	CDR3	DNA
.	TRBJ2-1	TRBV19	.	CASKEGASSYNERFF	TGTGCCAGTAAGGAGGGGGCTAGCTCCTACAATGAGCGGTTCTTC
.	TRBJ1-5	TRBV5-1	.	CASSLTPSVNQPQHF	TGCGCCAGCAGCTTGACCCCATCGGTCAATCAGCCCCAGCATTTT
once	TRBJ1-1	TRBV6-1	.	CASSEREGRGNTEAFF	TGTGCCAGCAGTGAAAGGGAGGGGAGAGGGAACACTGAAGCTTTCTTT
.	TRBJ2-7	TRBV5-4	TRBD2	CASKDSGNSYEQYF	TGTGCCAGCAAGGATAGCGGGAACTCCTACGAGCAGTACTTC
.	TRBJ1-2	TRBV4-1	TRBD1	CASSQGQGHTWGYTF	TGCGCCAGCAGCCAAGGACAGGGCCACACCTGGGGCTACACCTTC
.	TRBJ1-5	TRBV19	TRBD1	CASSIDGAGGGPQHF	TGTGCCAGTAGTATAGATGGGGCAGGGGGTGGGCCCCAGCATTTT
.	TRBJ2-3	TRBV5-1	.	CASSLAPGVGTDTQYF	TGCGCCAGCAGCTTGGCCCCCGGGGTAGGAACAGATACGCAGTATTTT
.	TRBJ2-2	TRBV5-4	.	CASRQGSAEELFF	TGTGCCAGCAGACAAGGTAGTGCGGAAGAGCTGTTTTTT
.	TRBJ2-3	TRBV30	TRBD1	CAWSRTGGADTQYF	TGTGCCTGGAGTAGGACAGGGGGCGCAGATACGCAGTATTTT
.	TRBJ1-1	TRBV30	TRBD1	CAWALIGGQGPTEAFF	TGTGCCTGGGCCCTTATAGGGGGACAGGGGCCCACTGAAGCTTTCTTT
.	TRBJ2-4	TRBV5-4	TRBD1	CASSLGGGDRKNIQYF	TGTGCCAGCAGCTTGGGAGGCGGGGACAGGAAAAACATTCAGTACTTC
many	TRBJ2-7	TRBV18	.	CASSSGPGGYHEQYF	TGTGCCAGCTCATCCGGACCAGGAGGCTACCACGAGCAGTACTTC
many	TRBJ1-2	TRBV6-1	.	CASSDRFNYGYTF	TGTGCCAGCAGTGACCGGTTTAACTATGGCTACACCTTC
.	TRBJ1-6	TRBV14	TRBD1	CASSQQRGGTVNSPLHF	TGTGCCAGCAGCCAACAAAGGGGTGGGACAGTGAATTCACCCCTCCACTTT
.	TRBJ2-7	TRBV7-2	.	CASGGSGSSYEQYF	TGTGCCAGCGGGGGGAGCGGGTCTTCCTACGAGCAGTACTTC
.	TRBJ2-7	TRBV2	.	CASSRQDSYEQYF	TGTGCCAGCAGCAGACAGGACTCCTACGAGCAGTACTTC
.	TRBJ2-7	TRBV30	TRBD2	CAWSVGGAEQYF	TGTGCCTGGAGTGTGGGAGGGGCCGAGCAGTACTTC
.	TRBJ2-7	TRBV5-1	TRBD1	CASSLSAPGTGGSSEQYF	TGCGCCAGCAGCTTGTCGGCGCCCGGGACAGGGGGCTCTAGCGAGCAGTACTTC
.	TRBJ2-1	TRBV27	TRBD2	CASNPGLAGGLPGWYLFF	TGTGCCAGCAACCCGGGACTAGCGGGAGGGCTTCCTGGATGGTATCTGTTCTTC
.	TRBJ2-7	TRBV5-5	.	CASSLKSGHNEQYF	TGTGCCAGCAGCTTGAAAAGCGGGCATAACGAGCAGTACTTC
.	TRBJ2-6	TRBV5-4	.	CASSFGTLGSGANVLTF	TGTGCCAGCAGCTTCGGGACACTTGGCTCTGGGGCCAACGTCCTGACTTTC